These 17 T cell receptor beta chains share one sample of origin, sequenced in a study of cytomegalovirus exposure and HLA in healthy donors. The data were produced by immunoSEQ multiplex PCR, yet TCRdb's version contains in-frame clones alone and is incomplete. The sample records under 200,000 clones, around 80% being singletons. The sequencing sample was made of PBMCs. The receptors were sampled from a woman aged 30 to 39 in good health and CMV-seronegative.

This sequence joins TRBV27 and TRBJ1-4, with a possible D match to TRBD1 (6 bases). Germline CDR1 reads MNHEY; CDR2 reads SMNVEV (reference sequence). This CDR3 is built from 14 residues. V lost 6 bases, J lost 3 bases, and 11 bases lay in between. CDR3 residues: CASRRGQSNEKLFF. The CDR3 bases are TGTGCCAGCAGACGAGGACAGTCTAATGAAAAACTGTTTTTT.

The chain recombines TRBV4-2 with TRBJ2-3; 9 bases agree with TRBD2. The CDR3 loop spans 18 amino acids. Germline V gene data show CDR1 as LGHNA and CDR2 as YNFKEQ. Trimming at V came to 0 bases and at J to 1 base, leaving 8 bases not matched to a gene. CDR3 loop: CASSQEGGGAGGTDTQYF. The CDR3 DNA sequence: TGTGCCAGCAGCCAAGAAGGCGGGGGGGCCGGTGGCACAGATACGCAGTATTTT.

The chain joins TRBV10-3 to TRBJ2-7; the match to TRBD1 covers 9 bases. The trim removed 6 bases at V and 5 bases at J, leaving 17 bases unmatched. The V gene's germline CDR1 is ENHRY and CDR2 SYGVKD. The length of the CDR3 is 17 residues. The CDR3 sequence is CAISAGGSGTGRNEQYF. In DNA form, the CDR3 reads TGTGCCATCAGCGCGGGCGGCTCCGGGACAGGGAGGAACGAGCAGTACTTC.

This chain connects TRBV18 to TRBJ2-1, with unresolved D. The CDR3 loop spans 14 amino acids. Germline values: CDR1 KGHSH, CDR2 LQKENI. Between the trimmed V and J ends, which lost 0 bases and 3 bases, there was a span of 6 bases. CDR3 loop: CASSPPNNYNEQFF. The CDR3 region has the DNA TGTGCCAGCTCACCACCCAACAACTACAATGAGCAGTTCTTC.

This chain connects TRBV27 to TRBJ1-5; 7 nucleotides align to TRBD1. The germline CDR1 and CDR2 sequences are MNHEY and SMNVEV (reference sequence). The CDR3 runs 16 residues. The V segment lost 6 bases and the J segment 3 bases; nucleotides outside the gene matches: 11. The CDR3 DNA reads TGTGCCAGCAGACAAGGGGACAGTAGAAACAATCAGCCCCAGCATTTT. Translating gives CASRQGDSRNNQPQHF.

The J gene is TRBJ1-2, the V gene TRBV19; the match to TRBD1 covers 9 bases. J lost 1 base, V lost 6 bases, and 6 bases had no gene match. The length of the CDR3 is 15 residues. Germline V gene sequence: CDR1 LNHDA, CDR2 SQIVND (reference sequence). The CDR3 loop reads CASRDRGRSNYGYTF. For the CDR3, the DNA is TGTGCCAGTAGGGACAGGGGACGTAGTAACTATGGCTACACCTTC.

The genes are TRBV7-9 and TRBJ1-5, with a weak D call TRBD1 (5 bases). The CDR3 sequence is 15 residues long. Germline V gene lookup returns CDR1 SEHNR and CDR2 FQNEAQ (reference sequence). Trimming left V 1 base short and J 7 bases short, with 14 bases between. As DNA, the CDR3 is TGTGCCAGCAGCTTAGGAGATTCAGGGTTACAGCCCCAGCATTTT. Its translation is CASSLGDSGLQPQHF.

This chain connects TRBV5-1 to TRBJ2-1, with 9 bases aligning to TRBD1. V shed 6 bases, J shed 7 bases, and the junction held 14 bases outside the gene matches. CDR1 is SGHRS and CDR2 is YFSETQ in the germline V gene. This CDR3 is 16 amino acids long. The CDR3 reads CASTPQGGTGKNEQFF. CDR3 DNA sequence: TGCGCCAGCACCCCTCAGGGTGGGACAGGGAAGAATGAGCAGTTCTTC.

The CDR3 bases are TGTGCCAGCAGACTACACGGTGAAAAACTGTTTTTT. Protein product: CASRLHGEKLFF. The V gene is TRBV2, the J gene TRBJ1-4; unclear D gene. Per germline, CDR1 SNHLY and CDR2 FYNNEI. The V end lost 6 bases, the J end lost 7 bases, and 9 bases lay between the germline ends. The CDR3 is 12 amino acids.

The rearrangement links TRBV2 to TRBJ2-2; 11 bases are a match to TRBD2. Losses at the gene ends were 6 bases for V and 3 bases for J; bases not matched to a gene: 3. The germline V gene encodes CDR1 SNHLY and CDR2 FYNNEI. This CDR3 contains 15 residues. The CDR3 region has the DNA TGTGCCAGCAGACTAGCGGGAGACTACACCGGGGAGCTGTTTTTT. Translation gives CASRLAGDYTGELFF.

The chain carries TRBV5-1 and TRBJ1-1; the match to TRBD1 covers 9 bases. The V and J ends lost 3 bases and 0 bases, in that order; junction bases with no gene match: 3. Germline V gene data show CDR1 as SGHRS and CDR2 as YFSETQ. The CDR3 covers 15 residues. The CDR3 DNA reads as TGCGCCAGCAGCTGGGGGACAGGGATGAACACTGAAGCTTTCTTT. It yields the protein CASSWGTGMNTEAFF.

This clone showed up many times. This chain links TRBV13 with TRBJ1-2; TRBD1 aligns across 7 bases. Looked up from germline, CDR1 is PRHDT and CDR2 is FYEKMQ (reference sequence). The CDR3 extends over 16 amino acids. V shed 0 bases and J 1 base; nucleotides not matched to a gene: 5. The CDR3 spells CASSLGTGALNYGYTF. As DNA, the CDR3 is TGTGCCAGCAGCTTAGGCACAGGGGCCCTTAACTATGGCTACACCTTC. The full variable domain, its missing parts supplied by reference TRBV13 and TRBJ1-2, is AAGVIQSPRHLIKEKRETATLKCYPIPRHDTVYWYQQGPGQDPQFLISFYEKMQSDKGSIPDRFSAQQFSDYHSELNMSSLELGDSALYFCASSLGTGALNYGYTFGSGTRLTVV.

This clone has just a few counts. This sequence joins TRBV15 and TRBJ2-1; 7 nucleotides match TRBD2. The CDR3 is 15 amino acids. With V trimmed by 1 base and J by 7 bases, 7 bases remained unmatched. Germline V CDR1 and CDR2: LNHNV, YYDKDF (reference sequence). The CDR3 spells CATSRVAREVNEQFF. CDR3 DNA: TGTGCCACCAGCAGAGTAGCCCGGGAGGTGAATGAGCAGTTCTTC.

The chain employs TRBV5-1 and TRBJ2-4; D gene ambiguous. Trimming cost V 7 bases and J 0 bases, with 11 bases left between them. Germline-derived CDR1 and CDR2 are SGHRS and YFSETQ. This CDR3 is built from 14 residues. Written as DNA, the CDR3 is TGCGCCAGCTATCCCACTGGAGCCAAAAACATTCAGTACTTC. Residues: CASYPTGAKNIQYF.

The CDR3 reads CASSLVQGRGGELFF. The CDR3 DNA sequence: TGTGCCAGCAGCTTGGTACAGGGACGCGGCGGGGAGCTGTTTTTT. The chain combines TRBV5-8 with TRBJ2-2; TRBD1 might be the D (6 bases). The germline CDR1 and CDR2 sequences are SGHTS and YDEGEE. With 0 bases removed from V and 7 bases from J, the gap between germline ends came to 13 bases. The CDR3 runs to 15 residues. Full variable domain (missing parts from reference TRBV5-8 and TRBJ2-2): EAGVTQSPTHLIKTRGQQATLRCSPISGHTSVYWYQQALGLGLQFLLWYDEGEERNRGNFPPRFSGRQFPNYSSELNVNALELEDSALYLCASSLVQGRGGELFFGEGSRLTVL.

This sequence joins TRBV19 and TRBJ2-7; 8 nucleotides match TRBD1. Trimming cost V 4 bases and J 3 bases; bases outside gene matches: 8. This CDR3 comprises 15 residues. Germline loops: CDR1 LNHDA, CDR2 SQIVND (reference sequence). The CDR3: CASSTSGTGIYEQYF. The DNA of the CDR3 is TGTGCCAGTAGTACCTCCGGGACAGGAATCTACGAGCAGTACTTC. The variable domain in full, completed from reference TRBV19 and TRBJ2-7, reads DGGITQSPKYLFRKEGQNVTLSCEQNLNHDAMYWYRQDPGQGLRLIYYSQIVNDFQKGDIAEGYSVSREKKESFPLTVTSAQKNPTAFYLCASSTSGTGIYEQYFGPGTRLTVT.

CDR3 sequence (DNA): TGTGCCAGCAGTTCCCCGGGAGGGCCCTCTGCAGATACGCAGTATTTT. As protein: CASSSPGGPSADTQYF. This chain joins TRBV6-5 and TRBJ2-3, with 8 bases matching TRBD2. CDR3 length: 16 residues. Germline CDR1 reads MNHEY; CDR2 reads SVGAGI. The V and J ends lost 4 bases and 4 bases, in that order; junction bases with no gene match: 10.